One and the same sample provided the 21 T cell receptor beta chains below, sequenced in a study of beta chain features in type 1 diabetes. Expressed TCRB transcripts got sequenced, as all isolated RNA was reverse transcribed. Profiled with immunoSEQ multiplex PCR; TCRdb holds only in-frame clones, not every one. The table has around 320,000 clones, roughly 15% seen once. The specimen was central memory CD4+ T cells from blood. The receptor source for this set is a man aged 30 to 45 in good health.

This clone turned up a few times. V is TRBV5-4 and J is TRBJ2-5; 9 positions match TRBD1. With V trimmed by 4 bases and J by 4 bases, 2 bases remained unmatched. Germline-derived CDR1 and CDR2 are SGHNT and YYREEE (reference sequence). This CDR3 is 13 amino acids long. The DNA for the CDR3 is TGTGCCAGCAGCCTGACAGGGGGAGAGACCCAGTACTTC. It codes for CASSLTGGETQYF. Full variable domain (missing parts from reference TRBV5-4 and TRBJ2-5): ETGVTQSPTHLIKTRGQQVTLRCSSQSGHNTVSWYQQALGQGPQFIFQYYREEENGRGNFPPRFSGLQFPNYSSELNVNALELDDSALYLCASSLTGGETQYFGPGTRLLVL.

This clone was observed a few times. V and J are TRBV5-4 and TRBJ2-5; D is perhaps TRBD1 (6 bases). The length of the CDR3 is 13 residues. V was shortened by 4 bases and J by 2 bases, with 9 bases between the two germline ends. CDR1 is SGHNT, CDR2 YYREEE, per germline (reference sequence). CDR3 sequence (DNA): TGTGCCAGCAGCGGGGGCCAGCAAGAGACCCAGTACTTC. It specifies CASSGGQQETQYF.

This clone was seen a handful of times. This chain links TRBV5-4 with TRBJ1-2, with TRBD1 matching over 7 bases. V was clipped by 4 bases and J by 4 bases; unmatched bases: 7. The germline CDR1 and CDR2 sequences are SGHNT and YYREEE (reference sequence). CDR3 length: 14 amino acids. The CDR3 region is CASSPPGQAYGYTF. The DNA of the CDR3 is TGTGCCAGCAGCCCGCCCGGACAGGCCTATGGCTACACCTTC. Full variable domain (outside the CDR3, taken from reference TRBV5-4 and TRBJ1-2): ETGVTQSPTHLIKTRGQQVTLRCSSQSGHNTVSWYQQALGQGPQFIFQYYREEENGRGNFPPRFSGLQFPNYSSELNVNALELDDSALYLCASSPPGQAYGYTFGSGTRLTVV.

This clone was detected only a few times. The V and J genes are TRBV5-1 and TRBJ2-2; 7 bases are a match to TRBD1. V lost 0 bases and J lost 8; bases outside the gene matches: 4. The CDR3 consists of 14 residues. Germline V gives CDR1 SGHRS, CDR2 YFSETQ. The CDR3 sequence is CASSLGQGFGELFF. DNA of the CDR3: TGCGCCAGCAGCTTGGGACAGGGATTTGGGGAGCTGTTTTTT.

This clone has only a few counts. At one end the junction does not follow the germline gene, possibly because of a read error. This sequence joins TRBV23-1 and TRBJ2-4; D gene uncertain. TRBV23-1 is sorted into the ORF group, with uncertain function. The CDR3 sequence is 10 residues long. This CDR3 is CASSWLVFRF. CDR3 nucleotides: TGCGCCAGCAGTTGGCTGGTTTTTCGGTTC.

The chain combines TRBV19 with TRBJ2-5; D not resolved. The CDR3 runs 13 residues. Trimming took off 4 bases at V and 2 bases at J, with 8 bases between the two ends. Per germline, CDR1 LNHDA and CDR2 SQIVND (reference sequence). CDR3 nucleotide sequence: TGTGCCAGTAGTACCGGGCTTCAAGAGACCCAGTACTTC. Protein product: CASSTGLQETQYF.

The V call is TRBV23-1, the J call TRBJ2-7; D gene ambiguous. TRBV23-1 belongs to the ORF category, with a function that is uncertain. V was pared by 6 bases and J by 2 bases, with 5 bases between. This CDR3 has 11 residues. Written as DNA, the CDR3 is TGCGCCAGCAGCCTTACCTACGAGCAGTACGTC. Translated, it gives CASSLTYEQYV.

This clone was observed a few times. This chain connects TRBV25-1 to TRBJ2-3; D is uncertain. The CDR3 is made up of 11 amino acids. V lost 8 bases, J lost 6 bases, and 9 bases lay in between. Germline loops: CDR1 MGHDK, CDR2 SYGVNS. CDR3 DNA sequence: TGTGCCAGCCAGCTACGGGATACGCAGTATTTT. Its translation is CASQLRDTQYF.

This clone was found a few times. The chain links TRBV4-3 to TRBJ2-3, with D unclear. From germline, CDR1 is LGHNA and CDR2 YSLEER. V was clipped by 4 bases and J by 3 bases, with 5 bases between them. CDR3 length: 12 amino acids. CDR3: CASSRGTDTQYF. In DNA, the CDR3 is TGCGCCAGCAGCCGGGGAACAGATACGCAGTATTTT.

V usage is TRBV29-1 and J usage is TRBJ1-2; TRBD1 might be the D (6 bases). The CDR3 length is 13 residues. With 8 bases removed from V and 0 bases from J, the gap between germline ends came to 13 bases. In germline, CDR1 is SQVTM, CDR2 ANQGSEA. The CDR3 reads CSTWDTSNYGYTF. Written as DNA, the CDR3 is TGCAGCACCTGGGACACCTCTAACTATGGCTACACCTTC.

In its sample, this clone was seen a few times. The V gene is TRBV9, the J gene TRBJ2-1; D call uncertain. V was pared by 5 bases and J by 0 bases, with 12 bases between. This CDR3 spans 15 amino acids. CDR1 and CDR2 from the germline V gene are SGDLS and YYNGEE. CDR3 DNA: TGTGCCAGCAGTCCTAGACGAAGCTCCTACAATGAGCAGTTCTTC. Translated: CASSPRRSSYNEQFF.

The chain recombines TRBV9 with TRBJ2-5; tentative D call: TRBD2 (6 bases). The germline gives CDR1 SGDLS, CDR2 YYNGEE. The CDR3 covers 15 residues. Trimming removed 2 bases at V and 1 base at J, with 12 bases between. This CDR3 reads CASSVGGKLQETQYF. The CDR3 region has the DNA TGTGCCAGCAGCGTTGGAGGGAAACTCCAAGAGACCCAGTACTTC.

There are many counts of this clone. The chain couples TRBV19 to TRBJ1-3; D gene ambiguous. V was cut by 3 bases and J by 8 bases, with 14 bases left in between. CDR3 length: 14 residues. Per germline, CDR1 LNHDA and CDR2 SQIVND (reference sequence). The CDR3 nucleotides are TGTGCCAGTAGTATTTCCCCCGTCACGGACACCATATATTTT. Translating it yields CASSISPVTDTIYF.

In this sample, this clone turned up once. This sample includes further DNA sequences coding for the same CDR3. This chain links TRBV5-1 with TRBJ2-1; the D gene is possibly TRBD2 (5 bases). V shed 5 bases and J shed 1 base, with 22 bases lying between them. The CDR3 sequence is 18 residues long. Germline CDR1 and CDR2: SGHRS and YFSETQ. The CDR3: CASSSGLLRGTSYNEQFF. The CDR3 coding sequence is TGCGCCAGCAGTTCGGGATTACTACGGGGAACTTCCTACAATGAGCAGTTCTTC. Full variable domain (outside the CDR3, taken from reference TRBV5-1 and TRBJ2-1): KAGVTQTPRYLIKTRGQQVTLSCSPISGHRSVSWYQQTPGQGLQFLFEYFSETQRNKGNFPGRFSGRQFSNSRSEMNVSTLELGDSALYLCASSSGLLRGTSYNEQFFGPGTRLTVL.

Only a few counts were recorded for this clone. Within the sample, other DNA sequences also encode this same CDR3. V usage is TRBV7-2 and J usage is TRBJ2-2, with D hard to call. Trimming shortened V by 6 bases and J by 5 bases, and 4 bases separated the two germline ends. Germline V gene lookup returns CDR1 SGHTA and CDR2 FQGNSA. The CDR3 has 11 residues. Here the CDR3 reads CASSRTGELFF. The CDR3 DNA reads as TGTGCCAGCAGTCGTACCGGGGAGCTGTTTTTT.

This chain uses TRBV7-2 with TRBJ2-5, with 8 bases aligning to TRBD2. This CDR3 is built from 17 residues. The J segment lost 6 bases and the V segment lost 2 bases, leaving 14 bases of the junction unmatched. Looked up from germline, CDR1 is SGHTA and CDR2 is FQGNSA. CDR3 loop: CASSLRTPAGDRQTQYF. CDR3 bases: TGTGCCAGCAGCTTAAGGACTCCAGCGGGAGATCGGCAGACCCAGTACTTC. Together with reference TRBV7-2 and TRBJ2-5, the CDR3 gives the full variable domain: GAGVSQSPSNKVTEKGKDVELRCDPISGHTALYWYRQSLGQGLEFLIYFQGNSAPDKSGLPSDRFSAERTGGSVSTLTIQRTQQEDSAVYLCASSLRTPAGDRQTQYFGPGTRLLVL.

This clone was counted only a few times. The chain uses TRBV2 and TRBJ2-3; 11 bases are shared with TRBD2. This CDR3 has 15 residues. V lost 10 bases, J lost 4 bases, and 10 bases stayed unmatched. Looked up from germline, CDR1 is SNHLY and CDR2 is FYNNEI. The CDR3 bases are TGTGCCACCCACCGATTAGCGGGGGGGGCAGATACGCAGTATTTT. Encoded protein: CATHRLAGGADTQYF.

A few counts support this clone. J is TRBJ2-5 and V is TRBV19; 9 bases fit TRBD1. The junction had 4 bases not matched to a gene; V was cut back by 6 bases and J by 2 bases. CDR3 length: 14 residues. Germline lookup yields CDR1 LNHDA and CDR2 SQIVND (reference sequence). In DNA form, the CDR3 reads TGTGCCAGTAGCGGGACAGGGCGACAAGAGACCCAGTACTTC. Translation: CASSGTGRQETQYF. The variable domain in full, completed from reference TRBV19 and TRBJ2-5, reads DGGITQSPKYLFRKEGQNVTLSCEQNLNHDAMYWYRQDPGQGLRLIYYSQIVNDFQKGDIAEGYSVSREKKESFPLTVTSAQKNPTAFYLCASSGTGRQETQYFGPGTRLLVL.

The rearrangement uses TRBV10-3 and TRBJ1-4; D uncertain. The CDR3 totals 13 residues. V dropped 7 bases and J dropped 0 bases, with 6 bases sitting between them. CDR1 ENHRY and CDR2 SYGVKD come from the germline V gene. CDR3 region: CAIKPATNEKLFF. DNA for the CDR3: TGTGCCATCAAGCCGGCAACTAATGAAAAACTGTTTTTT.

The chain couples TRBV6-1 to TRBJ1-6; 7 bases line up with TRBD1. The CDR3 sequence is 15 residues long. Trimming at V came to 8 bases and at J to 2 bases, leaving 6 bases not matched to a gene. Germline CDR1 MNHNS, CDR2 SASEGT. The CDR3 loop is CASSRDSTYNSPLHF. The DNA of the CDR3 is TGTGCCAGCTCACGGGACAGTACCTATAATTCACCCCTCCACTTT.

This clone has just a few counts. This sequence joins TRBV7-2 and TRBJ2-4; D is possibly TRBD1 (6 bases). CDR3 size: 17 residues. Germline CDR1 is SGHTA and CDR2 is FQGNSA. V lost 0 bases to trimming and J lost 0 bases, with 12 bases between them. The CDR3 spells CASSLAGQGLAKNIQYF. For the CDR3, the DNA is TGTGCCAGCAGCTTAGCCGGGCAGGGGCTAGCCAAAAACATTCAGTACTTC.